The 18 T cell receptor beta chains given below trace back to one sample, sequenced in a study. Using its own MiXCR run on the 5' RACE reads, TCRdb lists one record per CDR3 protein. In the table there are tens of thousands of distinct CDR3 sequences, about 32% of which are singletons. The sample taken for sequencing was tumor-infiltrating memory CD4+ T cells sorted from the breast tumor. Subset defined: memory CD4+ T cells, CD4+CD45RO+CD25-. Every receptor here comes from a female donor with breast cancer.

This clonotype was detected many times. The J gene is TRBJ1-2, the V gene TRBV20-1; perhaps TRBD1 as D (6 bases). The CDR3 loop spans 13 amino acids. From germline, CDR1 is DFQATT and CDR2 SNEGSKA (reference sequence). Trimming cost V 2 bases and J 4 bases, with 11 bases left between them. The CDR3 sequence is CSARPLQGYGYTF. Written as DNA, the CDR3 is TGCAGTGCTAGACCCCTACAGGGCTATGGCTACACCTTC.

This clonotype was picked up a small number of times. This chain joins TRBV19 and TRBJ1-5, with D perhaps TRBD1 (6 bases). V dropped 3 bases and J dropped 7 bases, with 13 bases sitting between them. Germline loops: CDR1 LNHDA, CDR2 SQIVND (reference sequence). The CDR3 is 14 residues long. As DNA, the CDR3 is TGTGCCAGTAGTATCGGGGGGCGCGGACAGCCCCAGCATTTT. Translation: CASSIGGRGQPQHF.

V and J are TRBV20-1 and TRBJ2-7; D uncertain. CDR3 length: 13 amino acids. Germline lookup yields CDR1 DFQATT and CDR2 SNEGSKA (reference sequence). V lost 3 bases, J lost 3 bases, and 12 bases lay in between. The CDR3 sequence: CSASGKHNYEQYF. As DNA, the CDR3 is TGCAGTGCTAGTGGGAAACACAACTACGAGCAGTACTTC.

The sample holds many counts of this clonotype. The chain is built from TRBV29-1 and TRBJ2-7; unclear D gene. Trimming shortened V by 0 bases and J by 5 bases, and 11 bases separated the two germline ends. This CDR3 has 13 amino acids. Germline lookup yields CDR1 SQVTM and CDR2 ANQGSEA. This CDR3 is CSVEDQGRDEQYF. In DNA form, the CDR3 reads TGCAGCGTTGAAGATCAAGGGCGCGACGAGCAGTACTTC.

The rearrangement uses TRBV7-3 and TRBJ2-3; 11 bases are a match to TRBD2. CDR1 is SGHTA, CDR2 FQGTGA, per germline. J was trimmed by 6 bases and V by 3 bases; bases with no gene match: 11. This CDR3 has 17 residues. As DNA, the CDR3 is TGTGCCAGCAGCTTCCCCGTAGCGGGAGGGCCGGGGGATACGCAGTATTTT. Translated: CASSFPVAGGPGDTQYF.

The rearrangement links TRBV28 to TRBJ1-5, with TRBD1 identical over 9 bases. CDR3 length: 16 residues. Germline assignment: CDR1 MDHEN and CDR2 SYDVKM. V shed 7 bases and J 0 bases; nucleotides not matched to a gene: 7. As DNA, the CDR3 is TGTGCCAGCACGACTCCGGGACAGGGTAGCAATCAGCCCCAGCATTTT. Its translation: CASTTPGQGSNQPQHF.

In this sample, this clonotype turned up a few times. The V and J genes are TRBV20-1 and TRBJ1-5; D not certain. The CDR3 loop spans 13 amino acids. V lost 6 bases and J 1 base, leaving 10 bases between the germline ends. Germline-derived CDR1 and CDR2 are DFQATT and SNEGSKA (reference sequence). The CDR3 coding sequence is TGCAGTGCCGCAAGCGGAAGCAATCAGCCCCAGCATTTT. The encoded protein is CSAASGSNQPQHF.

This chain links TRBV6-5 with TRBJ1-1; D possibly corresponds to TRBD1 (6 bases). CDR1 is MNHEY and CDR2 is SVGAGI in the germline V gene. The CDR3 contains 15 residues. V was clipped by 0 bases and J by 3 bases, with 11 bases between them. The chain's CDR3 is CASSYSGGLDTEAFF. The CDR3 nucleotides are TGTGCCAGCAGTTACTCGGGGGGCCTGGACACTGAAGCTTTCTTT.

This clonotype appeared a few times. The gene calls are TRBV7-9 and TRBJ2-7; the D call may be TRBD1 or TRBD2 (5 bases each). Germline V CDR1 and CDR2: SEHNR, FQNEAQ (reference sequence). The CDR3 extends over 15 amino acids. V shed 5 bases and J shed 1 base, with 15 bases lying between them. DNA for the CDR3: TGTGCCAGCAGCCACCCCGGGACGCATTCCTACGAGCAGTACTTC. Translated, it gives CASSHPGTHSYEQYF.

This chain uses TRBV20-1 with TRBJ2-2, with D unresolved. The CDR3 has 13 amino acids. V dropped 1 base and J dropped 6 bases, with 9 bases sitting between them. Germline V gene data show CDR1 as DFQATT and CDR2 as SNEGSKA (reference sequence). For the CDR3, the DNA is TGCAGTGCTAGAGGTCCAAGCGCCGGGGAGCTGTTTTTT. This codes for CSARGPSAGELFF.

The chain links TRBV7-3 to TRBJ1-6, with D possibly being TRBD1 (6 bases). The CDR3 loop spans 13 amino acids. The germline gives CDR1 SGHTA, CDR2 FQGTGA. The V gene lost 5 bases and the J gene lost 10 bases, with 12 bases spanning the gap. CDR3 in DNA: TGTGCCAGCAGCAATACAGGGCAGTCACCCCTCCACTTT. Protein product: CASSNTGQSPLHF.

The V call is TRBV7-9, the J call TRBJ2-1, with 8 positions matching TRBD1. This CDR3 contains 14 residues. CDR1 and CDR2 (germline): SEHNR, FQNEAQ (reference sequence). Trimming at V came to 5 bases and at J to 7 bases, leaving 7 bases not matched to a gene. CDR3 coding DNA: TGTGCCAGCAGCCAGGGGGCAGGGGGGAATGAGCAGTTCTTC. Translation: CASSQGAGGNEQFF. Full variable domain (remainder filled in from reference TRBV7-9 and TRBJ2-1): DTGVSQNPRHKITKRGQNVTFRCDPISEHNRLYWYRQTLGQGPEFLTYFQNEAQLEKSRLLSDRFSAERPKGSFSTLEIQRTEQGDSAMYLCASSQGAGGNEQFFGPGTRLTVL.

A few counts support this clonotype. The rearrangement uses TRBV29-1 and TRBJ2-6; D remains unclear. This CDR3 region has 15 residues. CDR1 is SQVTM and CDR2 is ANQGSEA in the germline V gene. The ends were cut back, 1 base at V and 0 bases at J, with 7 bases in the middle. This CDR3 is CSVEVPGSGANVLTF. The CDR3 nucleotides are TGCAGCGTTGAAGTCCCAGGCTCTGGGGCCAACGTCCTGACTTTC.

The table lists this clonotype with many counts. The CDR3 region has the DNA TGTGCCATCAGTGTAGCTGGGTCTGGAAACACCATATATTTT. The encoded protein is CAISVAGSGNTIYF. The gene calls are TRBV10-3 and TRBJ1-3; D is uncertain. In germline, CDR1 is ENHRY, CDR2 SYGVKD. CDR3 length equals 14 residues. The germline V and J ends were trimmed by 4 bases and 1 base, with 8 bases remaining between them.

V is TRBV6-5 and J is TRBJ1-1; 9 bases align to TRBD1. Germline CDR1 is MNHEY and CDR2 is SVGAGI. The CDR3 totals 12 residues. V lost 5 bases and J lost 7; bases outside the gene matches: 2. The CDR3 protein is CASSRQGDEAFF. CDR3 nucleotide sequence: TGTGCCAGCAGTAGACAGGGGGATGAAGCTTTCTTT.

The rearrangement uses TRBV28 and TRBJ2-3, with 10 nucleotides matching TRBD1. Germline V gene lookup returns CDR1 MDHEN and CDR2 SYDVKM. CDR3 length equals 14 residues. J gave up 5 bases and V 5 bases, and 4 bases lay outside the gene matches. The CDR3 loop reads CASSDRGRIDTQYF. The DNA for the CDR3 is TGTGCCAGCAGTGACAGGGGGCGCATAGATACGCAGTATTTT.

The V and J genes are TRBV5-4 and TRBJ2-5, with D possibly TRBD1 on 6 matching bases. The CDR3 is made up of 13 amino acids. Germline V gene lookup returns CDR1 SGHNT and CDR2 YYREEE (reference sequence). Trimming took off 5 bases at V and 2 bases at J, with 10 bases between the two ends. The CDR3 DNA reads as TGTGCCAGCAGGGGGGCTGGGCAAGAGACCCAGTACTTC. It specifies CASRGAGQETQYF.

The V call is TRBV20-1, the J call TRBJ1-2, with 10 bases that match TRBD1. Germline trimming cut 5 bases from V and 8 bases from J; bases unmatched to any gene: 11. CDR3 size: 14 residues. Looked up from germline, CDR1 is DFQATT and CDR2 is SNEGSKA (reference sequence). CDR3 nucleotide sequence: TGCAGTGCTCCCGCTACCGGGACAGGGGACGGCTACACCTTC. Translated, it gives CSAPATGTGDGYTF.